Sequencing of this TCR beta chain was carried out in a study of primary melanoma T cells and metastatic recurrence. Study background: Primary melanomas here were stage T2 to T4, over 1 mm thick.

The patients had surgically resected primary melanoma at risk of metastatic recurrence. Assay used: immunoSEQ multiplex PCR; TCRdb lists only in-frame clones, some missing. Seen here are 500 to 800 clones, about 75% observed once, and the top ten hold around 16%. General study results and limits: Adding T-cell fraction to thickness reportedly best improved survival prediction.

As concerns this clone: Its matching antigen is unknown.

The CDR3 runs to 18 residues. Sequenced: melanoma tumor tissue. J is TRBJ1-5 and V is TRBV1; no DNA check was done on the table's D call, TRBD1. TRBV1 represents a pseudogene. This clonotype was sampled from a human donor with melanoma. For the CDR3, the DNA is TGCGCCAGCAGCCACGTCGGCAGGGTTCAAGGCGGTAATCAGCCCCAGCATTTT. It specifies CASSHVGRVQGGNQPQHF.